This T cell receptor (beta chain) was profiled in a study of metastatic and nonmetastatic thyroid tumors. Study at large: Repertoires of blood and of tissue (tumor or nodule) from malignant and benign thyroid patients were compared. Findings and caveats of the study: Significantly greater TCR beta diversity was reportedly found in malignant thyroid tumors than in benign nodules (in blood and tumor).

Source study methods: What underpinned the distant-metastasis classifier for papillary thyroid cancer was the set of CDR3 differences across clinicopathological groups. MiXCR re-clonotyped the PCR reads for TCRdb. The V and J calls come from TCRdb's annotation, not from the publication. The data show 12,000 to 15,000 clones, 3% to 4.5% seen once. V was pared by 2 bases and J by 4 bases, with 15 bases between. The CDR3 spans 16 residues. Per the germline V gene, CDR1 is SGHTA and CDR2 is FQGNSA. All patients were untreated before thyroid surgery. A note on this clone: Its antigen is unknown.

Sequenced material: tumor tissue. The chain joins TRBV7-2 to TRBJ1-3, with D perhaps matching TRBD1 (6 bases). This clonotype originated in a female donor with papillary thyroid cancer or a benign thyroid nodule (not recorded which). Some clones in this sample may be carry-over from other donors' samples. For the CDR3, the DNA is TGTGCCAGCAGCTTATCCCCGGGGGCAGGCGGAAACACCATATATTTT. Protein: CASSLSPGAGGNTIYF.